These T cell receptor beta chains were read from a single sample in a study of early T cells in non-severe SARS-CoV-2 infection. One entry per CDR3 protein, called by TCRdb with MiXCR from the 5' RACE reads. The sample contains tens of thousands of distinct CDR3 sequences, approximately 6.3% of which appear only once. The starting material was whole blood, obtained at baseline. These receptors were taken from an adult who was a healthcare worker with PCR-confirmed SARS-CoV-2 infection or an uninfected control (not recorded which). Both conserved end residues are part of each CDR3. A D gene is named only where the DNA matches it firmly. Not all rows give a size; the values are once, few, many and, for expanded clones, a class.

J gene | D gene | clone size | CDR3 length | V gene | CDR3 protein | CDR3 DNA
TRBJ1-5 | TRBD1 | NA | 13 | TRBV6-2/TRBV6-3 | CASRTGTDQPQHF | TGTGCCAGCAGAACCGGGACAGATCAGCCCCAGCATTTT
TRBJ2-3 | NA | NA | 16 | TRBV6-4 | CASSEPGGTGADTQYF | TGTGCCAGCAGTGAGCCCGGGGGCACCGGGGCAGATACGCAGTATTTT
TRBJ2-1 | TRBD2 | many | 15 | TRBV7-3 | CASSLTSGLYNEQFF | TGTGCCAGCAGCTTGACTAGCGGCCTATACAATGAGCAGTTCTTC
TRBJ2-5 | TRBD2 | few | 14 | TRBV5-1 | CASSSEGGGETQYF | TGCGCCAGCAGCTCGGAGGGCGGGGGAGAGACCCAGTACTTC
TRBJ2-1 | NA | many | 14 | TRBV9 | CASSVGLGLNEQFF | TGTGCCAGCAGCGTAGGCCTGGGGCTCAATGAGCAGTTCTTC
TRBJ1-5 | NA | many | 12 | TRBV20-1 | CSATTGNQPQHF | TGCAGTGCGACGACAGGCAATCAGCCCCAGCATTTT
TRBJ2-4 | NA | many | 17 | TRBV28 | CASSSPPGTANQNIQYF | TGTGCCAGCAGTTCCCCTCCAGGGACGGCAAATCAAAACATTCAGTACTTC
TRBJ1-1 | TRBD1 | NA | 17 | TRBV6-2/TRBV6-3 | CASSYWSAGGLSTEAFF | TGTGCCAGCAGTTACTGGTCGGCAGGGGGTTTGAGCACTGAAGCTTTCTTT
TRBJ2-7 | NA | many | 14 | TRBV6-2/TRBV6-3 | CASSYSSSSYEQYF | TGTGCCAGCAGTTACTCTAGCAGCTCCTACGAGCAGTACTTC
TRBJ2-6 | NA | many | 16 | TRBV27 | CASSFHTSSGANVLTF | TGTGCCAGCAGTTTTCACACGAGCTCTGGGGCCAACGTCCTGACTTTC
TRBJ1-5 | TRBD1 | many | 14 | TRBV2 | CASESGTGNQPQHF | TGTGCCAGCGAATCCGGGACAGGGAATCAGCCCCAGCATTTT
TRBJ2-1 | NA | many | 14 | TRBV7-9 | CASSFGASYNEQFF | TGTGCCAGCAGCTTTGGGGCCTCCTACAATGAGCAGTTCTTC
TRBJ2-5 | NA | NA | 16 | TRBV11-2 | CASSLESTGWRETQYF | TGTGCCAGCAGCTTAGAGTCCACAGGGTGGAGAGAGACCCAGTACTTC
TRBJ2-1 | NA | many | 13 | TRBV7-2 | CASSLSPYNEQFF | TGTGCCAGCAGCTTATCACCCTACAATGAGCAGTTCTTC
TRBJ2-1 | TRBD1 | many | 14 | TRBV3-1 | CASSQLDRNNEQFF | TGTGCCAGCAGCCAATTGGACAGGAACAATGAGCAGTTCTTC
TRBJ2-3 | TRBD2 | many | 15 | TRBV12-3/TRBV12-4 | CASSLLAGVTDTQYF | TGTGCCAGCAGTCTTCTAGCGGGGGTCACAGATACGCAGTATTTT
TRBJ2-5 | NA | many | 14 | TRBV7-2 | CASSSRSLAHPQYF | TGTGCCAGCAGCTCCCGAAGCTTAGCTCACCCCCAGTACTTC
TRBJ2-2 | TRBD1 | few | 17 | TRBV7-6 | CASSLVGTRGRTGELFF | TGTGCCAGCAGCTTAGTAGGAACCAGGGGGCGAACCGGGGAGCTGTTTTTT
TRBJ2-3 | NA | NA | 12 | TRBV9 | CASTSSTDTQYF | TGTGCCAGCACCAGTAGCACAGATACGCAGTATTTT
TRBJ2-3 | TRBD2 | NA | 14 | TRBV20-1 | CSARDSGGRDTQYF | TGCAGTGCTAGGGATAGCGGGGGCAGAGATACGCAGTATTTT
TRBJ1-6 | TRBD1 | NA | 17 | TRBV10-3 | CAISESGQGGPNSPLHF | TGTGCCATCAGTGAGTCCGGACAGGGAGGCCCCAATTCACCCCTCCACTTT
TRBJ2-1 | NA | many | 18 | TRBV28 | CASSPRRDSGGTPSEQFF | TGTGCCAGCAGTCCACGTCGAGATAGCGGAGGAACCCCCAGTGAGCAGTTCTTC
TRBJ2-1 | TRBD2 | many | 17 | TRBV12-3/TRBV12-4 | CASRRTSGGWSYNEQFF | TGTGCCAGCAGGAGGACTAGCGGGGGTTGGTCCTACAATGAGCAGTTCTTC
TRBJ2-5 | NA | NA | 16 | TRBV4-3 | CASSQEVLGSQETQYF | TGCGCCAGCAGCCAAGAAGTCTTGGGGAGCCAAGAGACCCAGTACTTC
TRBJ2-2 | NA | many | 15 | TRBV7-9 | CATYRLAPNTGELFF | TGTGCCACCTATCGTCTAGCCCCAAACACCGGGGAGCTGTTTTTT
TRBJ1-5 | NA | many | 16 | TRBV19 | CASSIPWDYSNQPQHF | TGTGCCAGTAGTATCCCGTGGGATTATAGCAATCAGCCCCAGCATTTT
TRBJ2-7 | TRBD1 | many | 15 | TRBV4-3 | CASSQGGQGAQEQYF | TGCGCCAGCAGCCAAGGGGGACAGGGGGCGCAAGAGCAGTACTTC
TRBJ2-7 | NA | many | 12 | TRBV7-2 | CASSLEAGEQYF | TGTGCCAGCAGCTTGGAGGCGGGCGAGCAGTACTTC
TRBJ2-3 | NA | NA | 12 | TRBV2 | CASGPHTDTQYF | TGTGCCAGCGGGCCTCACACAGATACGCAGTATTTT
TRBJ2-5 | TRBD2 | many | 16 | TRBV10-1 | CASSPIEERGQETQYF | TGCGCCAGCAGCCCCATTGAGGAGCGGGGGCAAGAGACCCAGTACTTC
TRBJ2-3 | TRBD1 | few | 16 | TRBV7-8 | CASSREQGMVSDTQYF | TGTGCCAGCAGCCGTGAACAGGGGATGGTATCGGATACGCAGTATTTT
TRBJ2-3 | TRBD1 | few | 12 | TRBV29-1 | CSGYRGADTQYF | TGCAGCGGTTACAGGGGCGCAGATACGCAGTATTTT
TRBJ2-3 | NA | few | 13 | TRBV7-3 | CASSPEPTDTQYF | TGTGCCAGCAGCCCCGAGCCCACAGATACGCAGTATTTT
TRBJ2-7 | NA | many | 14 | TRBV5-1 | CASSLEGGHYEQYF | TGCGCCAGCAGCTTGGAGGGGGGGCACTACGAGCAGTACTTC
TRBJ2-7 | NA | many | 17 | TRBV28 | CASSLLGWGRGVGEQYF | TGTGCCAGCAGTTTATTAGGCTGGGGCAGGGGGGTAGGCGAGCAGTACTTC
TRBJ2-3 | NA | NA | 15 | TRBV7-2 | CASSLYGTSTDTQYF | TGTGCCAGCAGCTTATACGGCACTAGCACAGATACGCAGTATTTT
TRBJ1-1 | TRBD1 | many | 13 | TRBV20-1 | CSALGQMNTEAFF | TGCAGTGCTTTGGGACAGATGAACACTGAAGCTTTCTTT
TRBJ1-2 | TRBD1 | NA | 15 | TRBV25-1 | CASSDPGGEDYGYTF | TGTGCCAGCAGTGACCCAGGGGGCGAAGACTATGGCTACACCTTC
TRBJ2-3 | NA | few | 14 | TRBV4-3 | CASSRRGVADTQYF | TGCGCCAGCAGCCGCAGGGGGGTGGCAGATACGCAGTATTTT
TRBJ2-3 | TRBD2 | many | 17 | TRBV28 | CASSLPGLAGAAVTQYF | TGTGCCAGCAGTTTACCCGGACTAGCGGGGGCAGCCGTTACGCAGTATTTT
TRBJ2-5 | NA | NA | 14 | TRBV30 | CAWENGWPQETQYF | TGTGCCTGGGAAAATGGGTGGCCGCAAGAGACCCAGTACTTC
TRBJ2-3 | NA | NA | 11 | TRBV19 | CASSLRDEQYF | TGTGCCAGTAGTCTCCGGGACGAGCAGTATTTT
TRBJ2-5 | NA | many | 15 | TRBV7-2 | CASSNQGGYLKTQYF | TGTGCCAGCAGCAACCAGGGGGGATATTTGAAGACCCAGTACTTC
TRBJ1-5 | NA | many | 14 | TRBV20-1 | CSARANRDFQPQHF | TGCAGTGCTAGAGCTAACAGGGACTTCCAGCCCCAGCATTTT
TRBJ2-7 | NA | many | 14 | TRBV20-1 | CSARVKGMEYEQYF | TGCAGTGCTAGAGTTAAGGGGATGGAGTACGAGCAGTACTTC
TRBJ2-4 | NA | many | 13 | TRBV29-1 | CSVVREGGDIQYF | TGCAGCGTTGTTAGAGAGGGTGGGGACATTCAGTACTTC
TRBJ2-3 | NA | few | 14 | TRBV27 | CASSPLASTDTQYF | TGTGCCAGCAGTCCACTGGCCTCCACAGATACGCAGTATTTT
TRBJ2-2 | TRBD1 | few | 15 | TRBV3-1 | CASSIGQGETGELFF | TGTGCCAGCAGCATCGGACAGGGAGAAACCGGGGAGCTGTTTTTT
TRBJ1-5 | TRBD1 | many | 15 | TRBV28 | CAISRRTGRYQPQHF | TGTGCCATCAGCCGGAGGACAGGGAGGTATCAGCCCCAGCATTTT
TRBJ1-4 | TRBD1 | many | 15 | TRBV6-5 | CASSWGTGGNEKLFF | TGTGCCAGCAGTTGGGGGACAGGGGGTAATGAAAAACTGTTTTTT
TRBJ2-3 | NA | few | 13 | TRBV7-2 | CASSLLGPDTQYF | TGTGCCAGCAGCTTGCTTGGCCCAGATACGCAGTATTTT
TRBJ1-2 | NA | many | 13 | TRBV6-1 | CASGLQGSYGYTF | TGTGCCAGTGGGTTACAGGGAAGCTATGGCTACACCTTC
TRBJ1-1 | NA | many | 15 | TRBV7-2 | CASSLQHGGGTEAFF | TGTGCCAGCAGCTTACAACACGGTGGGGGCACTGAAGCTTTCTTT
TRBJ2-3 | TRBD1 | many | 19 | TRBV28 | CASSEQGGFGPPSTDTQYF | TGTGCCAGCAGTGAACAGGGGGGTTTTGGTCCCCCTAGCACAGATACGCAGTATTTT
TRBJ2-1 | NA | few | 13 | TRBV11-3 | CASSSGWVNEQFF | TGTGCCAGCAGCTCAGGGTGGGTAAATGAGCAGTTCTTC
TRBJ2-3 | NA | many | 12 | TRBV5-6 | CASSTLAGTQYF | TGTGCCAGCAGCACCCTAGCTGGTACGCAGTATTTT
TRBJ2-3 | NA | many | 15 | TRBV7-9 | CASSLEQGRTDTQYF | TGTGCCAGCAGCTTAGAACAGGGCCGCACAGATACGCAGTATTTT
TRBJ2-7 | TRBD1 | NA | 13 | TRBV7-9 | CASSTGQGPEQYF | TGTGCCAGCAGCACCGGACAGGGGCCCGAGCAGTACTTC
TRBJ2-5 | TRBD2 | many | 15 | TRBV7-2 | CASSYSGGAGETQYF | TGTGCCAGCAGCTATAGCGGGGGGGCCGGAGAGACCCAGTACTTC
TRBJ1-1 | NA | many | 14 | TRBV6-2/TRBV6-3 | CASSYDGLNTEAFF | TGTGCCAGCAGTTACGACGGACTGAACACTGAAGCTTTCTTT